The clone carrying this T cell receptor (beta chain) occurred many times. Uncontrolled infection, other autoimmune disease, pregnancy or lactation disqualified patients from enrolment. The data stem from a study of T cells in Graves' hyperthyroidism and ophthalmopathy. Authors of the study amplified TCR beta CDR3 regions from RNA transcripts. Carried out on the TCR CDR3, a first-round RT-PCR used the HTBI primer set. Each CDR3 protein is one row after TCRdb ran MiXCR on the multiplex PCR reads. The table has approximately 400,000 distinct CDR3 sequences, about 25% seen once; the top ten hold over 70%. Germline V lookup: CDR1 SGHTA, CDR2 FQGTGA. The V and J ends lost 5 bases and 4 bases, in that order; junction bases with no gene match: 6. The CDR3 is 16 amino acids.

The sample was blood. V usage is TRBV7-3 and J usage is TRBJ2-3; 13 bases are a match to TRBD2. This sequence originates from a man aged 50-59 years with Graves' hyperthyroidism. The CDR3 DNA follows: TGTGCCAGCAGCCACGGACTAGCGGGAGCTGCAGATACGCAGTATTTT. Translating gives CASSHGLAGAADTQYF. The full variable domain, with the rest looked up from reference TRBV7-3 and TRBJ2-3, is GAGVSQTPSNKVTEKGKYVELRCDPISGHTALYWYRQSLGQGPEFLIYFQGTGAADDSGLPNDRFFAVRPEGSVSTLKIQRTERGDSAVYLCASSHGLAGAADTQYFGPGTRLTVL.